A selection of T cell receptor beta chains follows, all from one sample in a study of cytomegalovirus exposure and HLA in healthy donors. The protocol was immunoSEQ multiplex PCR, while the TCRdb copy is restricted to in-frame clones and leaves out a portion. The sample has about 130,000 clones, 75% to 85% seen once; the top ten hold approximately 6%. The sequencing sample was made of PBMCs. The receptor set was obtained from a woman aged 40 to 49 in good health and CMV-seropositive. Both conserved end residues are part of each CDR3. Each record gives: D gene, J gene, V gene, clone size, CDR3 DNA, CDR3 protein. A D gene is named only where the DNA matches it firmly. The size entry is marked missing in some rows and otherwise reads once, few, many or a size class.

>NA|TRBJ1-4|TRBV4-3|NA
TGCGCCAGCAGCCAAGGTCACCCGGGTAGCCGCGATCGGGAAAAACTGTTTTTT
CASSQGHPGSRDREKLFF
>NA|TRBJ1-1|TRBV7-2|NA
TGTGCCAGCAGCTTAGGGGCCTCCACTGAAGCTTTCTTT
CASSLGASTEAFF
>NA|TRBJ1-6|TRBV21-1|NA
TGTGCCAGCAGCAAGCGTCGGGTCAGAAGCTTTAATTCACCCCTCCACTTT
CASSKRRVRSFNSPLHF
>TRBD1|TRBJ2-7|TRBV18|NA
TGTGCCAGCTCATCGACAGGGGTCGAGCAGTACTTC
CASSSTGVEQYF
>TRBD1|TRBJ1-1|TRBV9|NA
TGTGCCAGCAGCCCGGGACAGCTGAACACTGAAGCTTTCTTT
CASSPGQLNTEAFF
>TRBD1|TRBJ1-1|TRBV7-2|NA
TGTGCCAGCACCGAAACAGGGGTGAACACTGAAGCTTTCTTT
CASTETGVNTEAFF
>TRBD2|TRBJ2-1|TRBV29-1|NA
TGCAGCGTTGCTCCGGGAGGCTCCTACAATGAGCAGTTCTTC
CSVAPGGSYNEQFF
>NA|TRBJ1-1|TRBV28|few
TGTGCCAGCAAAGACAGCGCGAACACTGAAGCTTTCTTT
CASKDSANTEAFF
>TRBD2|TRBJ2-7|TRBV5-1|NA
TGCGCCAGCAGCTTACTCACTAGCGGGAGCAGAGAGCAGTACTTC
CASSLLTSGSREQYF
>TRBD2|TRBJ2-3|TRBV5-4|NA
TGTGCCAGCAGCTCCGGGACTAGCGTGACAGATACGCAGTATTTT
CASSSGTSVTDTQYF
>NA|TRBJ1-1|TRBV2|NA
TGTGCCAGCAGTGAATTTCGGGGAACGAACACTGAAGCTTTCTTT
CASSEFRGTNTEAFF
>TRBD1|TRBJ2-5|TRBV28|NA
TGTGCCAGCAATAAGGGGGCGGTCCAAGAGACCCAGTACTTC
CASNKGAVQETQYF
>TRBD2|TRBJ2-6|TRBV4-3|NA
TGCGCCAGCAGCCAGGACCCGGGACTACCCTCTGGGGCCAACGTCCTGACTTTC
CASSQDPGLPSGANVLTF
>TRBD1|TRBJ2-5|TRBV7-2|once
TGTGCCAGCAGCTGGGGACAGGCCCTAGGGAAGACCCAGTACTTC
CASSWGQALGKTQYF
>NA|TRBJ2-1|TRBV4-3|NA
TGCGCCAGCAGCCAAACACTAGACGGTGAGCAGTTCTTC
CASSQTLDGEQFF
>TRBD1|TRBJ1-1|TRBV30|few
TGTGCCTGGACAGCAGGGGGCACTGAAGCTTTCTTT
CAWTAGGTEAFF
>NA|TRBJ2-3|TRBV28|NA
TGTGCCAGCAGTTTCCCCTCAAGAGGGCTAGATACGCAGTATTTT
CASSFPSRGLDTQYF
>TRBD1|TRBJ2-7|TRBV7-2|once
TGTGCCAGCAGCTTATACACCGGAGACAGGGGGCTCAACGAGCAGTACTTC
CASSLYTGDRGLNEQYF
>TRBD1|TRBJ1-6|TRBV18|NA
TGTGCCAGCTCACCAGCCTCAGGACAGGGCAATTCACCCCTCCACTTT
CASSPASGQGNSPLHF
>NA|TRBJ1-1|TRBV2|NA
TGTGCCAGCAGACCCCACTCCGCAGGGTCCACTGAAGCTTTCTTT
CASRPHSAGSTEAFF
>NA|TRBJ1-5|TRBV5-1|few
TGCGCCAGCAGCTTGACCACAGGGATGGGTCAGCCCCAGCATTTT
CASSLTTGMGQPQHF
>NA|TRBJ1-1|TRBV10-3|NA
TGTGCCATCAGTGAGAGGGCAGGGGTAGACACTGAAGCTTTCTTT
CAISERAGVDTEAFF
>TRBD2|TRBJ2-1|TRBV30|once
TGTGCCTGGAGCCAAAGAGCGGGGGTCTACAATGAGCAGTTCTTC
CAWSQRAGVYNEQFF
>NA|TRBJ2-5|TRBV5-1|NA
TGCGCCAGCAGTGCACAGAAGACCCAGTACTTC
CASSAQKTQYF
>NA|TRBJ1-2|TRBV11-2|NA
TGTGCCAGCAGCTTAGATCTCGGCAGCCGAGGCGCTGGCTACACCTTC
CASSLDLGSRGAGYTF
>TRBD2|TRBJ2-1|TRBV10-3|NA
TGTGCCATCAGGGGGGGTAGCGGGGACTCCTACAATGAGCAGTTCTTC
CAIRGGSGDSYNEQFF
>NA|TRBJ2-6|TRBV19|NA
TGTGCCAGTAGTCCCTCGGGATCTGGGGCCAACGTCCTGACTTTC
CASSPSGSGANVLTF
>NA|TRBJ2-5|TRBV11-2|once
TGTGCCAGCAGCTTAAGATGGCTAGCCTCCGGCCGAGAGACCCAGTACTTC
CASSLRWLASGRETQYF
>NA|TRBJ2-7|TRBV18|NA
TGTGCCAGCTCACCGGTTCAGGGCCACGAGCAGTACTTC
CASSPVQGHEQYF
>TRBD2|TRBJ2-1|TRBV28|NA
TGTGCCAGCAGTGAAGGGACTAGCGGCTACAATGAGCAGTTCTTC
CASSEGTSGYNEQFF
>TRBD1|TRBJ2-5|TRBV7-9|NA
TGTGCCAGCAGCTTCCCCGGGACAGGGAATCAAGAGACCCAGTACTTC
CASSFPGTGNQETQYF
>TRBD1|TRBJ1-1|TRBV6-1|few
TGTGCCACCAAGGACAGGGGGACTGAAGCTTTCTTT
CATKDRGTEAFF
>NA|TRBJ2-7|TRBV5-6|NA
TGTGCCAGCAGCTTGGACGGGGTTATCTACGAGCAGTACTTC
CASSLDGVIYEQYF
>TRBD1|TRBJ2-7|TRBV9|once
TGTGCCAGCAGCGCGAAGGGGGACAGGGCCTACGAGCAGTACTTC
CASSAKGDRAYEQYF
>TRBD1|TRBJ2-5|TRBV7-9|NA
TGTGCCAGCAGCTTAAAACAGGGGGGTGAGACCCAGTACTTC
CASSLKQGGETQYF
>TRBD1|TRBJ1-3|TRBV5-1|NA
TGCGCCAGCAGCCCGGGGACAGCCGGAAACACCATATATTTT
CASSPGTAGNTIYF
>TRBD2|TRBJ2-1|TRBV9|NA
TGTGCCAGCAGCGTAGGTAGCGGGGAATACAATGAGCAGTTCTTC
CASSVGSGEYNEQFF
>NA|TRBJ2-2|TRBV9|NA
TGTGCCAGCACCGACATAACCGGGGAGCTGTTTTTT
CASTDITGELFF
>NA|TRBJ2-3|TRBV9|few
TGTGCCAGCGGAATGGGACTTACCTTT
CASGMGLTF
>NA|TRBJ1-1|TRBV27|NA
TGTGCCAGCAGTTACGGGACAACGAACACTGAAGCTTTCTTT
CASSYGTTNTEAFF
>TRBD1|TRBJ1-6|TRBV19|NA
TGTGCCAGTAGTATGCTGGGACAGGGTAATTCACCCCTCCACTTT
CASSMLGQGNSPLHF
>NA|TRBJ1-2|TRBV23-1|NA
TGCGCCAGCAGTCAATCGGGGCTCGGGGGGCGCAGCAACTATGGCTACACCTTC
CASSQSGLGGRSNYGYTF
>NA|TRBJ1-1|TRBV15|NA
TGTGCCACCAGCTTTACCATCGGGGGGGCCATGAACACTGAAGCTTTCTTT
CATSFTIGGAMNTEAFF
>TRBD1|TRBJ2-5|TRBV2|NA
TGTGCCAGCAGTGCCGGGACAGGGGGCTATCAAGAGACCCAGTACTTC
CASSAGTGGYQETQYF
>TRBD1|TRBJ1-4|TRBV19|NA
TGTGCCAGTAGTCCAAGGACAGGAGGTAATGAAAAACTGTTTTTT
CASSPRTGGNEKLFF